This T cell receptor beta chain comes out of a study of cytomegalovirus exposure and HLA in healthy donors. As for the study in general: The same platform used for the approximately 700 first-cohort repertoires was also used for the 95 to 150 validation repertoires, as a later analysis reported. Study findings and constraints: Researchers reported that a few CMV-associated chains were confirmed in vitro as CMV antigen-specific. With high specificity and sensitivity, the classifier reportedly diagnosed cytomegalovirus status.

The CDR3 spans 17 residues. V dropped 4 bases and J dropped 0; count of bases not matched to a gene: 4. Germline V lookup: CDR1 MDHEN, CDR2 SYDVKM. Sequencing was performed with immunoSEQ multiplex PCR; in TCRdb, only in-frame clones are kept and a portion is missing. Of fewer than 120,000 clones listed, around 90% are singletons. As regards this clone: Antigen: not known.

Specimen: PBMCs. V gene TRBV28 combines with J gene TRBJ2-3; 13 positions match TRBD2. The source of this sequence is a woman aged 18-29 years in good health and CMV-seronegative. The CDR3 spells CASSWGLAGQSTDTQYF. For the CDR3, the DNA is TGTGCCAGCAGTTGGGGACTAGCGGGACAGAGCACAGATACGCAGTATTTT.